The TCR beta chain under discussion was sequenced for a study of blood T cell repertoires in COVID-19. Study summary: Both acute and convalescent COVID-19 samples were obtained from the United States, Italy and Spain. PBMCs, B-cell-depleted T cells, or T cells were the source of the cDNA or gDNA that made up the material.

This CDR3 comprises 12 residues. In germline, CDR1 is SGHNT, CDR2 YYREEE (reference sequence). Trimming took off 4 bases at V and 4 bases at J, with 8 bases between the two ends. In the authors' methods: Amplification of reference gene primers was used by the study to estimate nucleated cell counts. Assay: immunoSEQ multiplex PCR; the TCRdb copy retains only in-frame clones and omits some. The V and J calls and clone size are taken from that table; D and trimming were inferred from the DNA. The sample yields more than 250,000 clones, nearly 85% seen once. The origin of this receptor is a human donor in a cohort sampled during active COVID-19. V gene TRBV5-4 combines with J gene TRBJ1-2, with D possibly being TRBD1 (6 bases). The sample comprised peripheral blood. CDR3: CASSADSYGYTF. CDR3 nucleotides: TGTGCCAGCAGCGCGGACAGCTATGGCTACACCTTC.